What follows is one T cell receptor beta chain and its context. Its target is unknown. Sequencing used immunoSEQ multiplex PCR; TCRdb keeps in-frame clones, though not all of them. The table records more than 75,000 clones, roughly 96% of them present only once. Losses at the gene ends were 6 bases for V and 1 base for J; bases not matched to a gene: 4. CDR1 MNHEY and CDR2 SMNVEV come from the germline V gene (reference sequence). This CDR3 has 14 amino acids. The data originate from a study of siplizumab effects on memory and regulatory T cells. The study's findings and limits: The suppressive capacity of proliferating Tregs from siplizumab cultures remained unconfirmed. Memory cells that were CD4+ and unstimulated gave rise to alloreactive sequences, which siplizumab significantly reduced.

The chain uses TRBV27 and TRBJ1-1; 8 bases line up with TRBD1. This receptor was identified in a human donor in good health. The sample taken for sequencing was naive CD4+ T cells sorted from blood. Written as DNA, the CDR3 is TGTGCCAGCAGACCTGACAGGGGGAACACTGAAGCTTTCTTT. As protein: CASRPDRGNTEAFF.